The clone carrying this T cell receptor (beta chain) has just a few counts. The antigen is not known. The data originate from a study of cytomegalovirus exposure and HLA in healthy donors. Study-wide results and caveats: The authors excluded some V segments, including TRBV6-2 and TRBV6-3, as indistinguishable. DRB1 showed the most TCR associations and HLA-C the fewest in a later analysis, as rates varied by HLA locus. The authors listed 150 to 200 TCR beta chains as cytomegalovirus-associated. V- and J-gene trimming in TCR beta was tied to a missense DCLRE1C variant by an analysis performed later.

PCR amplification relied on 60 Vbeta primers (plus 13 Jbeta primers). Sequenced by immunoSEQ multiplex PCR; TCRdb stores in-frame clones only, minus some. The sample includes about 160,000 clones, more than 70% of them seen just once. The CDR3 runs 16 residues. Germline assignment: CDR1 MGHRA and CDR2 YSYEKL. The J segment lost 5 bases and the V segment lost 4 bases, leaving 9 bases of the junction unmatched. J is TRBJ2-5 and V is TRBV4-1, with 11 bases that match TRBD1. The receptor was derived from a boy aged 2-15 years in good health and CMV-seronegative. The sequencing sample was made of PBMCs. The CDR3 nucleotides are TGCGCCAGCAGCCGGTGGCCCGGGACAGGGGGTGAGACCCAGTACTTC. This codes for CASSRWPGTGGETQYF.